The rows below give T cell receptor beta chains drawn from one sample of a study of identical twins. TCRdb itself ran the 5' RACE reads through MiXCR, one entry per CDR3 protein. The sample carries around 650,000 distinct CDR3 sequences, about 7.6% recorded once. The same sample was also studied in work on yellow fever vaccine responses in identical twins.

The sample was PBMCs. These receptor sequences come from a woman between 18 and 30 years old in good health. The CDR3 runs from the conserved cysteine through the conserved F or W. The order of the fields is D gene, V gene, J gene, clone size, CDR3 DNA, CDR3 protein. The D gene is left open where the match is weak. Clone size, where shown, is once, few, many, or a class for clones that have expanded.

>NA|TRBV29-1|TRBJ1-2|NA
TGCAGCGTTGAGAATGGCTACACCTTC
CSVENGYTF
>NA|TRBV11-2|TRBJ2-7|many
TGTGCCAGCAGCCAGACCGGACGGGTATCCTACGAGCAGTACTTC
CASSQTGRVSYEQYF
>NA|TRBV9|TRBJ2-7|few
TGTGCCAGCAGCGTATTCGGGGAGAACACCTACGAGCAGTACTTC
CASSVFGENTYEQYF
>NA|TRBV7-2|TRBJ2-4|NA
TGTGCCAGCAGCAACAGTTGGGCCAAAAACATTCAGTACTTC
CASSNSWAKNIQYF
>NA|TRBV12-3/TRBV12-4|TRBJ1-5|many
TGTGCCAGCAGCATCGACATGGATCAGCCCCAGCATTTT
CASSIDMDQPQHF
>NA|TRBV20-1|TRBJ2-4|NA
TGCAGTGCTAGACCCGGGAACCTGGACAAAAACATTCAGTACTTC
CSARPGNLDKNIQYF
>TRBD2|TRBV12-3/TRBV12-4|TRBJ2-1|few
TGTGCCAGCAGTTCTGAAAGTGGGCTAGCGGACAATGAGCAGTTCTTC
CASSSESGLADNEQFF
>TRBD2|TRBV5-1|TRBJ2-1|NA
TGCGCCAGCAGCTTCCAGACTAGCGGGAGGGTTGGTGAGCAGTTCTTC
CASSFQTSGRVGEQFF
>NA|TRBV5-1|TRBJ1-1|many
TGCGCCAGCAGCTCGACTGGGAAGAACACTGAAGCTTTCTTT
CASSSTGKNTEAFF
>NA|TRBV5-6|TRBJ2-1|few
TGTGCCAGCAGCTTGTCCGGGGTGTGGGCCGATGAGCAGTTCTTC
CASSLSGVWADEQFF
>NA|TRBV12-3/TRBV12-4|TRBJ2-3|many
TGTGCCAGCAGCTTCCAGCAAAGGGGCACAGATACGCAGTATTTT
CASSFQQRGTDTQYF
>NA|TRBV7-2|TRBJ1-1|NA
TGTGCCAGCAGCCAGCAGGGGCGGGGGGGGGTCACTGAAGCTTTCTTT
CASSQQGRGGVTEAFF
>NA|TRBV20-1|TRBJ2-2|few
TGCAGTGCTACCGGATCCCAAAAAGGATACACCGGGGAGCTGTTTTTT
CSATGSQKGYTGELFF
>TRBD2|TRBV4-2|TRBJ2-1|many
TGTGCCAGCAGCCAAGTGGGCGGGGGGCGGTACAATGAGCAGTTCTTC
CASSQVGGGRYNEQFF
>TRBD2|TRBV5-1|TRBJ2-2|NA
TGCGCCAGCAGCACCGGGACTAGCGAGGGCACCGGGGAGCTGTTTTTT
CASSTGTSEGTGELFF
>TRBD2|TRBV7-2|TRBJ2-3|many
TGTGCCAGCAGCCACGGACTAGCGGGCACAGATACGCAGTATTTT
CASSHGLAGTDTQYF